The 9 T cell receptor beta chains listed next were all sequenced from one sample in a study of identifying expanded T cells in peripheral blood (dated by TCRdb to between 2018 and 2021). To prepare the library, the immunoSEQ multiplex PCR assay was applied. TCRdb mirrors the immuneACCESS table, restricted to in-frame sequences. Some clones are absent from its copies; in checked studies, under half trace to an unresolved V gene, and the reason for the others is unknown. Across this sample there are approximately 100,000 clones, with around 89% seen only once. Around 15% of the sample is held by the ten biggest clonotypes. The sequenced material came from blood. These receptor sequences come from a person aged 18 to 70 in good health.

The chain recombines TRBV6-1 with TRBJ1-1; D not certain. V was trimmed by 5 bases and J by 4 bases, leaving 5 bases between them. CDR1 is MNHNS and CDR2 is SASEGT in the germline V gene. CDR3 length: 11 residues. This CDR3 is CASSPLTEAFF. CDR3 nucleotides: TGTGCCAGCAGTCCGCTCACTGAAGCTTTCTTT.

The chain recombines TRBV11-2 with TRBJ2-7; D ambiguous. The CDR3 sequence is 11 residues long. Trimming took off 2 bases at V and 6 bases at J, with 5 bases between the two ends. Germline CDR1 reads SGHAT; CDR2 reads FQNNGV. CDR3 residues: CASSLWAEQYF. The DNA of the CDR3 is TGTGCCAGCAGCTTATGGGCCGAGCAGTACTTC.

This clone was observed a handful of times. The J gene is TRBJ1-6, the V gene TRBV11-2; D gene unclear. Germline V lookup: CDR1 SGHAT, CDR2 FQNNGV. V shed 2 bases and J shed 10 bases, with 9 bases lying between them. The CDR3 length is 13 residues. CDR3 nucleotide sequence: TGTGCCAGCAGCTTACGGGTTAACTCACCCCTCCACTTT. Protein: CASSLRVNSPLHF.

This chain uses TRBV5-1 with TRBJ1-6, with D unclear. The germline gives CDR1 SGHRS, CDR2 YFSETQ. The CDR3 loop spans 16 amino acids. Trimming cost V 1 base and J 7 bases, with 15 bases left between them. The CDR3 protein is CASSLRARTGNSPLHF. The CDR3 nucleotides read TGCGCCAGCAGCTTGAGAGCCCGAACTGGGAATTCACCCCTCCACTTT.

The chain employs TRBV4-3 and TRBJ2-3; possibly TRBD2 for D (5 bases). V dropped 4 bases and J dropped 5 bases, with 22 bases sitting between them. Germline CDR1 LGHNA, CDR2 YSLEER. The CDR3 covers 17 residues. The CDR3 spells CASSPFNEPGFEDTQYF. The DNA of the CDR3 is TGCGCCAGCAGCCCCTTTAACGAGCCGGGGTTTGAAGATACGCAGTATTTT.

The chain uses TRBV6-1 and TRBJ1-4; 10 nucleotides line up with TRBD1. The CDR3 is made up of 23 amino acids. CDR1 is MNHNS, CDR2 SASEGT, per germline. V trimming: 2 bases; J trimming: 0 bases; junction bases outside the gene matches: 21. In nucleotides, the CDR3 is TGTGCCAGCAGTGAACCCAAAGGACCGACCGGGACAGGGGCCTTCGCAACTAATGAAAAACTGTTTTTT. Protein: CASSEPKGPTGTGAFATNEKLFF.

There are a few counts of this clone. V is TRBV12-5 and J is TRBJ1-1; no firm D call. V was clipped by 7 bases and J by 0 bases, with 12 bases between them. The CDR3 loop spans 14 amino acids. Per the germline V gene, CDR1 is LGHNT and CDR2 is FRNRAP. In nucleotides, the CDR3 is TGTGCTAGTGCTCGATGGGGTATGAACACTGAAGCTTTCTTT. It translates to CASARWGMNTEAFF.

The chain is built from TRBV6-6 and TRBJ1-1; possibly TRBD1 for D (6 bases). The length of the CDR3 is 14 residues. The V end lost 6 bases, the J end lost 3 bases, and 14 bases lay between the germline ends. Germline CDR1 MNHNY, CDR2 SVGAGI (reference sequence). CDR3 coding DNA: TGTGCCAGCAGCTTGGGGGCGTTGGACACTGAAGCTTTCTTT. As protein: CASSLGALDTEAFF.

The CDR3 here is CAWCSGLYTGELFF. The CDR3 bases are TGTGCCTGGTGTAGCGGGTTGTACACCGGGGAGCTGTTTTTT. The chain has TRBV30 and TRBJ2-2; TRBD2 matches 7 bases. The CDR3 extends over 14 amino acids. Germline V gene sequence: CDR1 GTSNPN, CDR2 SVGIG (reference sequence). V shed 5 bases, J shed 3 bases, and the junction held 6 bases outside the gene matches.